The following is a T cell receptor beta chain sequence with its context. Its cognate antigen has yet to be identified. The record has no base qualities; no much larger clone is one base away. These data come from a study of blood T cell repertoires in COVID-19 (dated by TCRdb to 2020 to 2021). Some background on the complete study: Collaborator samples came from the United States, Italy and Spain and covered acute and convalescent phases of COVID-19. The prospective study material was composed of cDNA or gDNA derived from T cells, B-cell-depleted T cells, or PBMCs. Subjects who had been exposed to COVID-19, were actively infected with it, or had recovered from it provided the deeply sampled blood TCRbeta repertoires that made up the dataset. The repertoires were made available in a free public database intended to serve as a resource for research on the immune response to SARS-CoV-2. The samples were drawn from two sources: the first 160 participants of the ongoing ImmuneRACE study, and approximately 1,300 subjects contributed by 6 global collaborators. A de-identified subject ID, COVID-19 status, age in years and sex were almost always included in the sample metadata. Where available, HLA class I and class II types were taken from metadata supplied by the sample provider and were not determined by assay-based typing. What the research found in general, with its limitations: The amount of clinical and demographic metadata varied by source and participant and was provided uncurated.

From the germline V gene, CDR1 is SGHRS and CDR2 is YFSETQ. At the junction V is shortened by 2 bases and J by 7 bases; bases outside the gene matches: 13. From cysteine to phenylalanine, the CDR3 is 19 amino acids long. Only the CDR3 part of the read is kept: 57 bases, read in frame from the first base. TCRbeta CDR3 regions were amplified from genomic DNA using the immunoSEQ Assay, a bias-controlled multiplex PCR. The source study handled its data this way. Within the assay, amplification of reference gene primers was used to estimate how many nucleated cells each sample contained. Sequence reads were collapsed and filtered to measure the absolute abundance of every unique TCRbeta CDR3 rearrangement. For each sample, productive Simpson clonality was calculated by taking the square root of Simpson's diversity index across productive rearrangements. TCRdb took over this immuneACCESS table, retaining in-frame rearrangements with V and J assigned. Such tables are incomplete; in checked studies, under half of the missing clones stem from an unresolved V gene, and the remainder is unexplained. From that table come the V and J calls and clone size; the DNA was used to work out D and trimming. The sample data list some 200,000 clones, and roughly four fifths of these were observed just once. The ten largest clones add up to roughly 12% of the sample.

Whole blood was collected in K2EDTA tubes by collaborating institutions according to the institutions' own protocols. Collaborator samples were shipped for TCRbeta analysis as frozen whole blood, isolated PBMCs, or DNA extracted from either sample type. This chain is built from TRBV5-1 and TRBJ2-2, and 14 bases in between align with TRBD2. This clonotype originated in a woman between 35 and 50 years old with acute or convalescent COVID-19. The sample was peripheral blood. The CDR3 is CASSFRPSTSGRAVGELFF. The DNA reads TGCGCCAGCAGCTTCCGACCCTCGACTAGCGGGAGGGCCGTCGGGGAGCTGTTTTTT.